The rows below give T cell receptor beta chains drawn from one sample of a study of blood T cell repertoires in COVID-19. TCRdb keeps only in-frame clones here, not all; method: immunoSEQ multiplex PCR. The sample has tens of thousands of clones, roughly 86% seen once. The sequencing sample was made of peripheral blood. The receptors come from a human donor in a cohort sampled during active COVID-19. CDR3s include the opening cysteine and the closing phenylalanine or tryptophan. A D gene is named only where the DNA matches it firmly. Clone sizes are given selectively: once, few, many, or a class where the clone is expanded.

TGTGCCAGCAGCGCCCTGGGACAGACGAACACCGGGGAGCTGTTTTTT	CASSALGQTNTGELFF	TRBJ2-2	TRBV9	once	TRBD1
TGTGCCAGCAGCTTAGGCGCCGCCCCTGCCCTAGATACGCAGTATTTT	CASSLGAAPALDTQYF	TRBJ2-3	TRBV7-2	NA	NA
TGTGCCAGCACCTCTCTGGTTGGGAGTGAGCAGTTCTTC	CASTSLVGSEQFF	TRBJ2-1	TRBV12-3/TRBV12-4	NA	NA
TGTGCCAGCAGCAAAAAGCGAACGATGCCGGGTGAGCAGTTCTTC	CASSKKRTMPGEQFF	TRBJ2-1	TRBV21-1	NA	NA
TGTGCCATCAGTGACAGTTACAATGAGCAGTTCTTC	CAISDSYNEQFF	TRBJ2-1	TRBV10-3	NA	NA
TGCGCCAGCAGCCAAGACTGGACAGGGCCGAGCTACACCTTC	CASSQDWTGPSYTF	TRBJ1-2	TRBV4-3	NA	TRBD1
TGTGCCACCAGCTCACAGGAGGCCAGCCACAGGGTTGAAGCTTTCTTT	CATSSQEASHRVEAFF	TRBJ1-1	TRBV15	NA	NA
TGTGCTAGTGGTTTGCCCAGTCCAGATACGCAGTATTTT	CASGLPSPDTQYF	TRBJ2-3	TRBV12-5	NA	NA
TGCAGCGTTGATTCCATAGCTGCCGGGGAGCTGTTTTTT	CSVDSIAAGELFF	TRBJ2-2	TRBV29-1	NA	NA
TGCGCCAGCAGCTTGTCCTATTATGGCTACACCTTC	CASSLSYYGYTF	TRBJ1-2	TRBV5-1	NA	NA
TGTGCCAGCAGTCCGACGGGGGGGTACGGTCAGCCCCAGCATTTT	CASSPTGGYGQPQHF	TRBJ1-5	TRBV28	NA	NA
TGTGCCAGCATTATGGCAGGGGACGCAGATACGCAGTATTTT	CASIMAGDADTQYF	TRBJ2-3	TRBV28	NA	NA
TGTGCCAGCTCTCTTTCTACGACTAGCGGGAGAGTGTACGAGCAGTACTTC	CASSLSTTSGRVYEQYF	TRBJ2-7	TRBV18	NA	TRBD2
TGTGCCAGCAGTTCGACTAGCGGGGGGGTACACGGGGAGCTGTTTTTT	CASSSTSGGVHGELFF	TRBJ2-2	TRBV6-5	NA	TRBD2
TGTGCCAGCAGCTTACAGGGTTACAGGGAGACCCAGTACTTC	CASSLQGYRETQYF	TRBJ2-5	TRBV11-2	NA	NA
TGTGCCAGCAGCTCCCGGGACAGGGGGTACTACGAGCAGTACTTC	CASSSRDRGYYEQYF	TRBJ2-7	TRBV5-6	once	TRBD1
TGTGCCAGCAGCTTATCCACCCCTAGCGGGACCTACGAGCAGTACTTC	CASSLSTPSGTYEQYF	TRBJ2-7	TRBV7-9	NA	TRBD2
TGTGCCAGCAGTGAGGATCCCAGGGCACCCCTCCACTTT	CASSEDPRAPLHF	TRBJ1-6	TRBV2	NA	NA
TGTGCCAGCTCACCAGGACTAGCGGGGACCTACGAGCAGTACTTC	CASSPGLAGTYEQYF	TRBJ2-7	TRBV18	NA	TRBD2
TGTGCCAGCAGCCAAGGGCGCGGGATTAGGAATGAGCAGTTCTTC	CASSQGRGIRNEQFF	TRBJ2-1	TRBV14	NA	NA
TGTGCCAGCAGCCAGGGTCGTTACAGCTACACCTTC	CASSQGRYSYTF	TRBJ1-2	TRBV6-5	once	NA
TGTGCCAGCAGCCCTATAGCGGGGAAAGTGGGCAACACTGAAGCTTTCTTT	CASSPIAGKVGNTEAFF	TRBJ1-1	TRBV5-6	NA	NA
TGTGCCAGCAGCGTAGAAGGGGGCATAGATACGCAGTATTTT	CASSVEGGIDTQYF	TRBJ2-3	TRBV9	once	TRBD1
TGTGCCAGCAGCCCTTCTGGGAGTGGCTACACCTTC	CASSPSGSGYTF	TRBJ1-2	TRBV11-2	NA	NA
TGTGCCATCAGTGTGGACAGGGCGGTGTACACTGAAGCTTTCTTT	CAISVDRAVYTEAFF	TRBJ1-1	TRBV10-3	NA	TRBD1
TGTGCCATCAGTGATGGCCATAACACCGGGGAGCTGTTTTTT	CAISDGHNTGELFF	TRBJ2-2	TRBV10-3	NA	NA
TGTGCCAGCAGTGGGACTAGCGGGAGGGCCATGGAGACCCAGTACTTC	CASSGTSGRAMETQYF	TRBJ2-5	TRBV6-1	NA	TRBD2
TGTGCCAGCAGCGTAGGGACAGGCCGGGGCACTGAAGCTTTCTTT	CASSVGTGRGTEAFF	TRBJ1-1	TRBV9	NA	TRBD1
TGTGCCAGCAGTGAAGCGTCAGGGGGCGTCAGCAATCAGCCCCAGCATTTT	CASSEASGGVSNQPQHF	TRBJ1-5	TRBV6-1	NA	TRBD1
TGTGCCAGCAGCTTAGATCTGTCCGGGTCGAACTATGGCTACACCTTC	CASSLDLSGSNYGYTF	TRBJ1-2	TRBV11-2	NA	NA
TGTGCCAGCAGCGGAGGGTTCGCAGATACGCAGTATTTT	CASSGGFADTQYF	TRBJ2-3	TRBV7-2	NA	NA
TGTGCCAGAAGCTCCCGCAGCGCGGACGGGGAAGGCGATTCACCCCTCCACTTT	CARSSRSADGEGDSPLHF	TRBJ1-6	TRBV5-3	NA	NA
TGTGCCAGCAAGGACAGTATTAACTATGGCTACACCTTC	CASKDSINYGYTF	TRBJ1-2	TRBV2	NA	NA
TGTGCCAGTAGCCCCCCCGGGAACGAGCAGTACTTC	CASSPPGNEQYF	TRBJ2-7	TRBV19	NA	NA
TGTGCCAGCACGGCCAGGGCTGGGGCCAACGTCCTGACTTTC	CASTARAGANVLTF	TRBJ2-6	TRBV6-5	NA	NA
TGTGCCAGCAGTTTAGTTGGCGGGTATGAGCAGTTCTTC	CASSLVGGYEQFF	TRBJ2-1	TRBV27	NA	NA
TGCAGCGTGGTCCTAGCGGGAGGGCCCACCTACGAGCAGTACTTC	CSVVLAGGPTYEQYF	TRBJ2-7	TRBV29-1	NA	TRBD2
TGTGCCACCAGCAGGGGGGGTGAGGTTACTACTGAAGCTTTCTTT	CATSRGGEVTTEAFF	TRBJ1-1	TRBV15	few	NA
TGTGCCAGTAGAAGCGGGGAAAACATTCAGTACTTC	CASRSGENIQYF	TRBJ2-4	TRBV19	NA	TRBD2
TGCAGCGTTGAAGGGGACAGGGGAATTCGACATGGCTACACCTTC	CSVEGDRGIRHGYTF	TRBJ1-2	TRBV29-1	NA	TRBD1
TGTGCCAGTAGTATAGGCCCAGGGCCGGCAACCGGGGAGCTGTTTTTT	CASSIGPGPATGELFF	TRBJ2-2	TRBV19	NA	NA
TGTGCCAGCAGCCGAGGGCGGAACACTGAAGCTTTCTTT	CASSRGRNTEAFF	TRBJ1-1	TRBV14	NA	NA
TGTGCCAGCAGCTCTCAGCACGGGTTCAGGGATGAGGCCTACGAGCAGTACTTC	CASSSQHGFRDEAYEQYF	TRBJ2-7	TRBV7-6	NA	NA
TGTGCCAGCAGCTTTCTCGGACAGGGGGAGCAGTACTTC	CASSFLGQGEQYF	TRBJ2-7	TRBV3-1/TRBV3-2	NA	TRBD1
TGTGCCAGCAGCTACCGGGACAGGGTTTACGAGCAGTACTTC	CASSYRDRVYEQYF	TRBJ2-7	TRBV5-6	NA	TRBD1
TGTGCCAGCAGCCGACTTGGGACAGGGAGCTCCTACGAGCAGTACTTC	CASSRLGTGSSYEQYF	TRBJ2-7	TRBV27	NA	TRBD1
TGCGCCAGCAGCTTGGAACTAGCGGGGATCTACAATGAGCAGTTCTTC	CASSLELAGIYNEQFF	TRBJ2-1	TRBV5-1	NA	TRBD2
TGTGCCAGCTCACCTAACATGATCTCTGGAAACACCATATATTTT	CASSPNMISGNTIYF	TRBJ1-3	TRBV18	NA	NA
TGTGCCAGCAGTGCTTATACAGGGTTCGGGTACGAGCAGTACTTC	CASSAYTGFGYEQYF	TRBJ2-7	TRBV25-1	NA	NA
TGTGCCAGCAGCTTAGTGGCAGGGGGTAGCGGGAGGGCCGTTGAGCAGTTCTTC	CASSLVAGGSGRAVEQFF	TRBJ2-1	TRBV11-2	few	TRBD2
TGTGCCAGCAGCGCAACAGGGAGCTCCTACAATGAGCAGTTCTTC	CASSATGSSYNEQFF	TRBJ2-1	TRBV5-4	NA	NA
TGTGCCAGCAGCTGGGGGACAGGGGACTTCTATGGCTACACCTTC	CASSWGTGDFYGYTF	TRBJ1-2	TRBV5-6	NA	TRBD1